A selection of T cell receptor beta chains follows, all from one sample in a study of human T cells and chemical hapten exposure. One entry per CDR3 protein, called by TCRdb with MiXCR from the RACE reads. The table has around 80,000 distinct CDR3 sequences, about 8.7% seen once. Sequenced material: whole blood. Receptors were obtained from a male donor in good health. Some clones in this sample may be carry-over from other donors' samples. Both conserved end residues are part of each CDR3. A D gene is named only where the DNA matches it firmly. Clone size appears in some rows only: once, few, many, or a class for an expanded clone.

length,D,V,size,J,CDR3,DNA
13,.,TRBV7-9,few,TRBJ2-2,CASSKKTTGELFF,TGTGCCAGCAGCAAAAAGACCACCGGGGAGCTGTTTTTT
18,.,TRBV15,.,TRBJ1-6,CATSRGVEAPSGNSPLHF,TGTGCCACCAGCAGAGGGGTGGAGGCCCCAAGTGGCAATTCACCCCTCCACTTT
16,.,TRBV6-2/TRBV6-3,.,TRBJ2-4,CASSYDSLLAKNIQYF,TGTGCCAGCAGTTATGACAGTTTGCTAGCCAAAAACATTCAGTACTTC
13,.,TRBV6-2/TRBV6-3,few,TRBJ2-1,CASRQGFMDEQFF,TGTGCCAGCAGACAGGGTTTTATGGATGAGCAGTTCTTC
16,TRBD1,TRBV7-2,few,TRBJ1-2,CASSLAAQGANYGYTF,TGTGCCAGCAGCTTAGCGGCTCAGGGGGCGAATTATGGCTACACCTTC
14,.,TRBV12-3/TRBV12-4,few,TRBJ1-4,CASSSRPGPEKLFF,TGTGCCAGCAGTAGCAGACCTGGGCCGGAAAAACTGTTTTTT
13,.,TRBV10-3,many,TRBJ1-1,CAISESTGFEAFF,TGTGCCATCAGTGAGTCGACGGGCTTTGAAGCTTTCTTT
17,TRBD1,TRBV4-1,.,TRBJ1-1,CASSQGTGGGKNTDAFF,TGCGCCAGCAGCCAAGGGACAGGTGGAGGAAAGAACACTGATGCTTTCTTT
14,TRBD2,TRBV6-5,few,TRBJ2-5,CASRRLAGQETQYF,TGTGCCAGCAGAAGACTAGCGGGGCAAGAGACCCAGTACTTC
15,TRBD2,TRBV29-1,few,TRBJ2-3,CSVSQLAGGTDTQYF,TGCAGCGTTTCCCAACTAGCGGGGGGCACAGATACGCAGTATTTT